The entry below describes one T cell receptor (beta chain). Its antigen is not identified. The sample comes from a study of cytomegalovirus exposure and HLA in healthy donors. General study findings and limits: Sequencing depth roughly uniform across donors was assumed in presence/absence analyses. In an earlier analysis, in roughly 580 donors, most V segments appeared productive either ~90% or ~30% of the time.

With 60 Vbeta and 13 Jbeta primers, the PCR was carried out. Produced via immunoSEQ multiplex PCR; TCRdb's table is partial and in-frame only. There are about 160,000 clones in the sample; roughly 82% occur only once, and around 11% lies in the top ten. The germline V gene has CDR1 SGHAT and CDR2 FQNNGV. The CDR3 consists of 15 residues. Trimming shortened V by 2 bases and J by 4 bases, and 13 bases separated the two germline ends. The sample taken for sequencing was PBMCs. This chain connects TRBV11-2 to TRBJ2-3, with D possibly TRBD1 on 6 matching bases. This clonotype was sampled from a man aged 50-60 years in good health and CMV-seropositive. The CDR3 protein is CASSLLQGFADTQYF. In DNA, the CDR3 is TGTGCCAGCAGCTTACTCCAGGGGTTTGCAGATACGCAGTATTTT.